Following are 20 T cell receptor beta chains from one sample sequenced in a study of PD-1 blockade in classical Hodgkin lymphoma. The method was immunoSEQ multiplex PCR; TCRdb's version includes in-frame clones alone and lacks a portion of them. Counted here are nearly 55,000 clones, more than 65% occurring once; the ten biggest clones make up 16%. There was relapse after autologous stem cell transplantation in every patient, and there was variation in brentuximab vedotin exposure. The sample in question was peripheral blood mononuclear cells (PBMCs), obtained at baseline. The receptors were gathered from a human donor with classical Hodgkin lymphoma.

The chain links TRBV30 to TRBJ2-7, with D maybe TRBD2 (5 bases). The CDR3 extends over 13 amino acids. Germline V CDR1 and CDR2: GTSNPN, SVGIG (reference sequence). Trimming shortened V by 5 bases and J by 3 bases, and 14 bases separated the two germline ends. DNA for the CDR3: TGTGCCTGGGGGAGAGCGAGAGGCTACGAGCAGTACTTC. This gives the protein CAWGRARGYEQYF.

The genes are TRBV19 and TRBJ1-3; 7 bases are shared with TRBD1. V gave up 9 bases and J gave up 3 bases; unmatched junction bases: 8. Germline V CDR1 and CDR2: LNHDA, SQIVND (reference sequence). The CDR3 is 14 residues long. In nucleotides, the CDR3 is TGTGCCAGCCTACGACAGGGTGTTGGAAACACCATATATTTT. The encoded protein is CASLRQGVGNTIYF.

The chain carries TRBV10-3 and TRBJ2-2; 7 bases are a match to TRBD2. The CDR3 is 16 residues long. The V gene end was trimmed by 1 base and the J gene end by 0 bases; junction bases not matched to a gene: 2. From germline, CDR1 is ENHRY and CDR2 SYGVKD. The CDR3 here is CAISEFGLANTGELFF. In nucleotides, the CDR3 is TGTGCCATCAGTGAGTTTGGACTAGCGAACACCGGGGAGCTGTTTTTT.

The rearrangement links TRBV6-5 to TRBJ1-2, with a possible D match to TRBD1 (6 bases). CDR1 and CDR2 from the germline V gene are MNHEY and SVGAGI. The CDR3 length is 16 residues. Trimming left V 3 bases short and J 0 bases short, with 14 bases between. CDR3 sequence: CASSYEQGTTNYGYTF. The CDR3 bases are TGTGCCAGCAGTTATGAACAGGGAACAACTAACTATGGCTACACCTTC.

This sequence joins TRBV7-2 and TRBJ2-5, with 13 bases fitting TRBD2. Germline CDR1 reads SGHTA; CDR2 reads FQGNSA. This CDR3 region has 18 residues. V gave up 5 bases and J gave up 5 bases; unmatched junction bases: 14. DNA for the CDR3: TGTGCCAGCAGCCGGATGGGACTAGCGGGGCCTGGGGGGGAGACCCAGTACTTC. Encoded protein: CASSRMGLAGPGGETQYF.

DNA of the CDR3: TGTGCCAGCAGTTACTCGTATGGCAGTGGGACAGATACGCAGTATTTT. The encoded protein is CASSYSYGSGTDTQYF. The J gene is TRBJ2-3, the V gene TRBV6-5; D remains ambiguous. This CDR3 region has 16 residues. Trimming removed 0 bases at V and 3 bases at J, with 13 bases between. CDR1 and CDR2 (germline): MNHEY, SVGAGI.

V usage is TRBV10-3 and J usage is TRBJ1-2; D is undetermined. CDR1 and CDR2 from the germline V gene are ENHRY and SYGVKD. This CDR3 has 12 amino acids. V lost 5 bases, J lost 3 bases, and 7 bases lay in between. In nucleotides, the CDR3 is TGTGCCATCAGTTCCAGTTACTATGGCTACACCTTC. Protein: CAISSSYYGYTF.

This chain uses TRBV5-6 with TRBJ2-1, with D perhaps assigned TRBD1 or TRBD2 (5 bases each). V lost 0 bases to trimming and J lost 8 bases, with 12 bases between them. The CDR3 runs to 14 residues. The germline CDR1 and CDR2 sequences are SGHDT and YYEEEE. In DNA, the CDR3 is TGTGCCAGCAGCTTGGGAGGGGCGCGCCATGAGCAGTTCTTC. Translated: CASSLGGARHEQFF.

J is TRBJ2-7 and V is TRBV19; TRBD1 might be the D (5 bases). The CDR3 extends over 13 amino acids. CDR1 LNHDA and CDR2 SQIVND come from the germline V gene (reference sequence). V lost 6 bases to trimming and J lost 5 bases, with 14 bases between them. The CDR3 DNA reads as TGTGCCAGTAGCGCCCCTGACAGAGACGAGCAGTACTTC. Its protein is CASSAPDRDEQYF.

The gene calls are TRBV11-3 and TRBJ1-1, with 7 bases identical to TRBD1. Germline-derived CDR1 and CDR2 are SGHNT and YENEEA. J gave up 2 bases and V 5 bases, and 5 bases lay outside the gene matches. The CDR3 has 14 residues. CDR3 coding DNA: TGTGCCAGCAGCCGGGACAGCGGTAACACTGAAGCTTTCTTT. This codes for CASSRDSGNTEAFF. Supplemented by reference TRBV11-3 and TRBJ1-1, the full variable domain reads EAGVVQSPRYKIIEKKQPVAFWCNPISGHNTLYWYLQNLGQGPELLIRYENEEAVDDSQLPKDRFSAERLKGVDSTLKIQPAELGDSAVYLCASSRDSGNTEAFFGQGTRLTVV.

The V and J genes are TRBV11-3 and TRBJ2-2; tentative D call: TRBD1 (7 bases). V was cut by 5 bases and J by 3 bases, with 16 bases left in between. The CDR3 extends over 16 amino acids. In germline, CDR1 is SGHNT, CDR2 YENEEA. The CDR3 DNA sequence: TGTGCCAGCAGCAAATCCGACAGGGAGGACACCGGGGAGCTGTTTTTT. Translation: CASSKSDREDTGELFF.

This chain connects TRBV5-1 to TRBJ2-1, with D maybe TRBD2 (6 bases). CDR1 is SGHRS, CDR2 YFSETQ, per germline. The germline V and J ends were trimmed by 4 bases and 8 bases, with 16 bases remaining between them. The CDR3 has 14 amino acids. The CDR3 DNA is TGCGCCAGCAGCGGCGGGACCACACTCGATGAGCAGTTCTTC. Translating gives CASSGGTTLDEQFF.

The genes are TRBV12-2 and TRBJ2-4. TRBV12-2 is given as a pseudogene. The CDR3 is made up of 16 amino acids. CDR3 coding DNA: TGTGCAAGTCGCTTAGTCCCCAAACGAGCCAAAAACATTCAGTACTTC. Its protein is CASRLVPKRAKNIQYF.

The chain uses TRBV4-3 and TRBJ2-1, with D maybe TRBD2 (6 bases). With 0 bases removed from V and 4 bases from J, the gap between germline ends came to 13 bases. The CDR3 length is 16 residues. The germline gives CDR1 LGHNA, CDR2 YSLEER. The CDR3 loop is CASSQERLANYNEQFF. The CDR3 DNA sequence: TGCGCCAGCAGCCAAGAACGGCTAGCGAATTACAATGAGCAGTTCTTC.

This clone was found a few times. The chain joins TRBV28 to TRBJ1-5, with D maybe TRBD1 (6 bases). Germline CDR1 is MDHEN and CDR2 is SYDVKM. The CDR3 consists of 14 residues. The V and J ends lost 3 bases and 6 bases respectively, with 12 bases between them. Here the CDR3 reads CASSLEGGGQPQHF. The CDR3 DNA is TGTGCCAGCAGTTTGGAGGGGGGGGGTCAGCCCCAGCATTTT.

This clone was observed a few times. The chain carries TRBV9 and TRBJ1-2; D gene ambiguous. The CDR3 is 12 residues long. Germline CDR1 SGDLS, CDR2 YYNGEE. The V gene lost 3 bases and the J gene lost 0 bases, with 3 bases spanning the gap. CDR3 region: CASSASNYGYTF. CDR3 bases: TGTGCCAGCAGCGCCTCTAACTATGGCTACACCTTC.

The chain carries TRBV28 and TRBJ1-1; D uncertain. Germline CDR1 and CDR2: MDHEN and SYDVKM. The germline V and J ends were trimmed by 5 bases and 11 bases, with 21 bases remaining between them. The CDR3 covers 14 residues. CDR3 nucleotides: TGTGCCAGCAGTGCCTTAAGGGTCGGAATTGAGGCTTTCTTT. Translated: CASSALRVGIEAFF. The whole variable domain, remainder taken from reference TRBV28 and TRBJ1-1, is DVKVTQSSRYLVKRTGEKVFLECVQDMDHENMFWYRQDPGLGLRLIYFSYDVKMKEKGDIPEGYSVSREKKERFSLILESASTNQTSMYLCASSALRVGIEAFFGQGTRLTVV.

This clone was picked up one time. This chain connects TRBV7-9 to TRBJ2-5; 8 nucleotides align to TRBD2. The length of the CDR3 is 15 residues. J gave up 5 bases and V 5 bases, and 10 bases lay outside the gene matches. CDR1 and CDR2 (germline): SEHNR, FQNEAQ (reference sequence). This CDR3 is CASSLLAGGWETQYF. The CDR3 DNA is TGTGCCAGCAGCCTCCTGGCGGGAGGATGGGAGACCCAGTACTTC.

This clone was counted a single time. V gene TRBV4-3 combines with J gene TRBJ2-5, with D maybe TRBD2 (5 bases). Trimming took off 1 base at V and 5 bases at J, with 14 bases between the two ends. The CDR3 runs 15 residues. CDR1 and CDR2 (germline): LGHNA, YSLEER. Here the CDR3 reads CASSQGPTRGETQYF. The CDR3 DNA is TGCGCCAGCAGCCAAGGGCCCACGAGAGGGGAGACCCAGTACTTC.

This clone was recorded only once. The CDR3 sequence: CASSVDLGDEQFF. The CDR3, as DNA: TGTGCCAGCAGCGTAGACTTGGGAGATGAGCAGTTCTTC. The V and J genes are TRBV9 and TRBJ2-1, with a weak D call TRBD2 (5 bases). Germline loops: CDR1 SGDLS, CDR2 YYNGEE. The V end was cut by 0 bases, the J end by 8 bases, with 9 bases between. This CDR3 contains 13 residues.